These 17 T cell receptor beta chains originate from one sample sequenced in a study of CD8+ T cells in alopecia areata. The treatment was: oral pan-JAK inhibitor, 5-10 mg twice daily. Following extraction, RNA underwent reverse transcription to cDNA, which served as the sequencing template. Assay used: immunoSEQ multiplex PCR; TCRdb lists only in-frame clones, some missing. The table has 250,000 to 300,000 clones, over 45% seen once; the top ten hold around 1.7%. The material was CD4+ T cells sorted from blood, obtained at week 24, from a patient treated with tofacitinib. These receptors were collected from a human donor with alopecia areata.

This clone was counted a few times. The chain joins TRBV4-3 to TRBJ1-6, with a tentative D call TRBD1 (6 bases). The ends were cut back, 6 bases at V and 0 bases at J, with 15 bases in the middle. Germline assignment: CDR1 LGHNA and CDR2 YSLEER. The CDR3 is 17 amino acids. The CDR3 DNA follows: TGCGCCAGCAGTCCCCGGGGGGCGAGCTCCTATAATTCACCCCTCCACTTT. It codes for CASSPRGASSYNSPLHF.

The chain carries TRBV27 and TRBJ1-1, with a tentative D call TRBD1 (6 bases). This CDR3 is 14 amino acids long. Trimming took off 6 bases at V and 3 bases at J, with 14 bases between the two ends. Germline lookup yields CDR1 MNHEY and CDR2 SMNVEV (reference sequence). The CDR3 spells CASRLPGGYTEAFF. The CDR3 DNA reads TGTGCCAGCAGACTCCCGGGGGGCTACACTGAAGCTTTCTTT.

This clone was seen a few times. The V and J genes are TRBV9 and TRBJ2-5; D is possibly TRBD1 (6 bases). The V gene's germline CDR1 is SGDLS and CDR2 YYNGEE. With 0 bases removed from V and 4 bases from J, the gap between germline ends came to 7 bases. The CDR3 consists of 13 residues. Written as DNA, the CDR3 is TGTGCCAGCAGCGTAGAACAGGGAGAGACCCAGTACTTC. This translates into CASSVEQGETQYF.

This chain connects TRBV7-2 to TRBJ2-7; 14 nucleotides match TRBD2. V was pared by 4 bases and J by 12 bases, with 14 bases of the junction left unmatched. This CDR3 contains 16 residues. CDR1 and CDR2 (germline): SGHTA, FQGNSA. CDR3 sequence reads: CASSSGLAGGPRGSYF. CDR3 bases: TGTGCCAGCAGCTCCGGACTAGCGGGGGGCCCAAGGGGATCGTACTTC.

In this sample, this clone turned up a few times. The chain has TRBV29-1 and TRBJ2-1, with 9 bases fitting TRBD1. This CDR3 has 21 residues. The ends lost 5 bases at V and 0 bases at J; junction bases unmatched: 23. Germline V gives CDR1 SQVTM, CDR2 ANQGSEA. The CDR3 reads CSVFAGTGKRADISSYNEQFF. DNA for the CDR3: TGCAGCGTTTTCGCCGGGACAGGGAAACGAGCTGACATCAGCTCCTACAATGAGCAGTTCTTC.

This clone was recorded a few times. Here the CDR3 DNA reads TGCAGCGTTGGACAGGGTTTAGCTGAAAAACTGTTTTTT. Amino acid sequence: CSVGQGLAEKLFF. The gene calls are TRBV29-1 and TRBJ1-4; 7 positions match TRBD1. The CDR3 has 13 amino acids. The V segment lost 4 bases and the J segment 7 bases; nucleotides outside the gene matches: 6. CDR1 SQVTM and CDR2 ANQGSEA come from the germline V gene.

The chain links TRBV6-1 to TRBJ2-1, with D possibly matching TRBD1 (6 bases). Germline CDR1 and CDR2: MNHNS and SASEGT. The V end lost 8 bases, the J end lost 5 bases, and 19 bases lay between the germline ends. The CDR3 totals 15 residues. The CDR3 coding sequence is TGTGCCAGCTCTTCCAGGGGTAAACGGAACAATGAGCAGTTCTTC. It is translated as CASSSRGKRNNEQFF.

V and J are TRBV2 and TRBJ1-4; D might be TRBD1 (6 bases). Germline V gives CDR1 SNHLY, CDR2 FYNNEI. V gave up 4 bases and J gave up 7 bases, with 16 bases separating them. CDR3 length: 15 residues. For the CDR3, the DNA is TGTGCCAGCAGTGGCCAGGGGTTGAAGGGTGAAAAACTGTTTTTT. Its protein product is CASSGQGLKGEKLFF.

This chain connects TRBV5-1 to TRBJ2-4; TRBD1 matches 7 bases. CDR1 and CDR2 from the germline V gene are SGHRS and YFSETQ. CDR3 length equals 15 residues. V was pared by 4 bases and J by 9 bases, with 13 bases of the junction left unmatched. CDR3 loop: CASSPRTGGRVIQYF. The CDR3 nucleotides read TGCGCCAGCAGCCCCAGGACAGGTGGAAGGGTCATTCAGTACTTC. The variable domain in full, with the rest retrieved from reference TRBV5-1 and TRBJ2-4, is KAGVTQTPRYLIKTRGQQVTLSCSPISGHRSVSWYQQTPGQGLQFLFEYFSETQRNKGNFPGRFSGRQFSNSRSEMNVSTLELGDSALYLCASSPRTGGRVIQYFGAGTRLSVL.

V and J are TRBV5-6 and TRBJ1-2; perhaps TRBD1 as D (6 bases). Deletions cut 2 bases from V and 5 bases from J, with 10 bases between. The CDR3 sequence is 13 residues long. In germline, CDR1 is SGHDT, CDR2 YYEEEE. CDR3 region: CASSLDRLYGYTF. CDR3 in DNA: TGTGCCAGCAGCTTAGACAGGTTGTATGGCTACACCTTC.

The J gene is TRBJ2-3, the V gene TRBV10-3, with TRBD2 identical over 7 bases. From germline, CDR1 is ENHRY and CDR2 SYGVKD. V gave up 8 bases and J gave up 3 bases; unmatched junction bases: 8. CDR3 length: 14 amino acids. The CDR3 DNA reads TGTGCCATCCAGACGACTAGCAGAACAGATACGCAGTATTTT. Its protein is CAIQTTSRTDTQYF.

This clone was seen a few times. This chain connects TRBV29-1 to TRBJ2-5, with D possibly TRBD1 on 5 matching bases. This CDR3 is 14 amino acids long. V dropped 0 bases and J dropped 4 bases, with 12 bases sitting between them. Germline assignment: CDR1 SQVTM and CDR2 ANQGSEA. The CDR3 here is CSVEDLRGRETQYF. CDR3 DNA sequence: TGCAGCGTTGAAGATCTAAGGGGCAGAGAGACCCAGTACTTC.

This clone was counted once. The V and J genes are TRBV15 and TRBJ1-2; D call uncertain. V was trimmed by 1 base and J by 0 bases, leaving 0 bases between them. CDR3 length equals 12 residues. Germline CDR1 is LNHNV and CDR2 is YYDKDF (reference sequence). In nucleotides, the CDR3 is TGTGCCACCAGCAGAGCTAACTATGGCTACACCTTC. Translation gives CATSRANYGYTF.

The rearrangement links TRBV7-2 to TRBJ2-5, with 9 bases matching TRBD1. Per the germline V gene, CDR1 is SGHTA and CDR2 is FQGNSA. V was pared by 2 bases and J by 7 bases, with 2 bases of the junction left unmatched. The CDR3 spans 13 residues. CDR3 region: CASSLTTGGTQYF. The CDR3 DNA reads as TGTGCCAGCAGCTTAACGACAGGGGGGACCCAGTACTTC.

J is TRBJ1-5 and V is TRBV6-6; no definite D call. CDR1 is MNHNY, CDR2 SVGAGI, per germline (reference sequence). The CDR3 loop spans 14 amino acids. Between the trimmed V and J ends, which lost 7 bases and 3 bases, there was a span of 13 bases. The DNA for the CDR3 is TGTGCCAGCACCCGAGACGCGGACAATCAGCCCCAGCATTTT. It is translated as CASTRDADNQPQHF.

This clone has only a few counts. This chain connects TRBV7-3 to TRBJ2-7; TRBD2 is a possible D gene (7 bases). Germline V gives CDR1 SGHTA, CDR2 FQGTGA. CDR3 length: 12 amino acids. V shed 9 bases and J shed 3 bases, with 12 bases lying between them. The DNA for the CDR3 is TGTGCCAGTCGGGGGGCGGACTACGAGCAGTACTTC. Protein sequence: CASRGADYEQYF.

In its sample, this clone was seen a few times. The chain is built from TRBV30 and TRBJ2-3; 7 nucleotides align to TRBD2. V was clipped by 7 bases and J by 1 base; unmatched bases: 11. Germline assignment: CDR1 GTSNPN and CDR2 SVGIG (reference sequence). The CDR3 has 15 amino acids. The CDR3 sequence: CAFNTGGTGTDTQYF. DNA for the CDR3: TGTGCCTTTAATACGGGGGGTACGGGCACAGATACGCAGTATTTT.